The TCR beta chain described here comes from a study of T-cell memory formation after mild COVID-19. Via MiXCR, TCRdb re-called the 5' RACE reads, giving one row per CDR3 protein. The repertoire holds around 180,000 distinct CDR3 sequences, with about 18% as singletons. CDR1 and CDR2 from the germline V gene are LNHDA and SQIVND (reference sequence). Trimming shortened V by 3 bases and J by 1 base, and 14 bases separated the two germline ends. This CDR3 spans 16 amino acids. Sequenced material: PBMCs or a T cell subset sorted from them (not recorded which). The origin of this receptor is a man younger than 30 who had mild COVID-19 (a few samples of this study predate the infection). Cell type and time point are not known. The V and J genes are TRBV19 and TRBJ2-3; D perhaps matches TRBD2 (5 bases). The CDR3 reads CASSILTGSGTDTQYF. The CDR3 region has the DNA TGTGCCAGTAGTATTCTCACGGGGTCTGGCACAGATACGCAGTATTTT.